This TCR beta chain comes out of a study of T cell responses to AZD1222 COVID-19 vaccine. Whole-study findings and limits: Spike regions recognized by vaccine-associated CD4 TCRs spanned the protein, led by 160-218 and 743-854.

Of note for this clone: Its cognate antigen is unknown.

Sequencing was performed with immunoSEQ multiplex PCR; in TCRdb, only in-frame clones are kept and a portion is missing. The data contain 75,000 to 100,000 clones, 80% to 90% of them singletons. The TCR was taken from an adult in good health. The sequences come from peripheral blood, collected on day 0 of AZD1222 vaccination.

CDR3 in amino acids: CSVTKTGPYNEQFF. The CDR3 DNA reads as TGCAGCGTTACAAAGACAGGCCCGTACAATGAGCAGTTCTTC. The genes are TRBV29-1 and TRBJ2-1, with D maybe TRBD1 (6 bases). The CDR3 runs to 14 residues. From germline, CDR1 is SQVTM and CDR2 ANQGSEA. Deletions cut 5 bases from V and 4 bases from J, with 15 bases between.